This TCR beta chain emerged from a study of beta chain features in type 1 diabetes. Study-level results: Sampled from patients, naive, central memory and Treg TCRB repertoires appeared more similar than those sampled from healthy donors.

The entirety of the isolated RNA underwent reverse transcription, so expressed TCRB transcripts were sequenced. Repertoires were generated with immunoSEQ multiplex PCR, while TCRdb's copy carries only in-frame clones and drops some. The sample yields under 300,000 clones, about 30% seen once. This CDR3 spans 16 amino acids. From germline, CDR1 is SGHDN and CDR2 FVKESK. V was shortened by 4 bases and J by 2 bases, with 15 bases between the two germline ends. This clone showed up many times. Its target is unknown. This sequence joins TRBV14 and TRBJ2-4; D not certain. The receptor's source is a man aged 25 to 40 in good health. Sequenced: central memory CD4+ T cells from blood. For the CDR3, the DNA is TGTGCCAGCAGCCCATTAGGGATGACGACCAAAAACATTCAGTACTTC. It specifies CASSPLGMTTKNIQYF.